These T cell receptor beta chains were read from a single sample in a study of PD-1 blockade in mismatch repair-deficient tumors. Profiled with immunoSEQ multiplex PCR; TCRdb holds only in-frame clones, not every one. The sample yields around 14,000 clones, 70% to 85% seen once. These TCRs are of unknown antigen specificity. The specimen comprised cells cultured in vitro, sampled from a patient treated with pembrolizumab. Receptors were obtained from an adult with mismatch repair-deficient cancer. Both conserved end residues are part of each CDR3. Fields, in order: D gene, V gene, CDR3 length, J gene, clone size, CDR3 protein, CDR3 DNA. The D gene is left open where the match is weak. Part of the rows lack a size; the others show once, few, many or a class for expanded clones.

d_call: TRBD1; v_call: TRBV11-2; cdr3_length: 15; j_call: TRBJ2-7; clone_size: NA; cdr3_aa: CASSLVPRGSYEQYF; cdr3_nt: TGTGCCAGCAGCTTAGTCCCCAGGGGGTCCTACGAGCAGTACTTC
d_call: NA; v_call: TRBV28; cdr3_length: 19; j_call: TRBJ1-2; clone_size: NA; cdr3_aa: CASSLIYGGGTGSNYGYTF; cdr3_nt: TGTGCCAGCAGTCTTATATACGGTGGGGGTACGGGGTCTAACTATGGCTACACCTTC
d_call: NA; v_call: TRBV5-6; cdr3_length: 14; j_call: TRBJ2-5; clone_size: NA; cdr3_aa: CASSLETIQETQYF; cdr3_nt: TGTGCCAGCAGCTTGGAGACAATCCAAGAGACCCAGTACTTC
d_call: NA; v_call: TRBV19; cdr3_length: 15; j_call: TRBJ2-2; clone_size: NA; cdr3_aa: CASKGLQPNTGELFF; cdr3_nt: TGTGCCTCCAAAGGCCTGCAGCCGAACACCGGGGAGCTGTTTTTT
d_call: NA; v_call: TRBV27; cdr3_length: 14; j_call: TRBJ2-3; clone_size: once; cdr3_aa: CASSSPPNRDTQYF; cdr3_nt: TGTGCCAGCAGTTCCCCCCCCAACCGCGATACGCAGTATTTT
d_call: NA; v_call: TRBV5-1; cdr3_length: 14; j_call: TRBJ1-4; clone_size: few; cdr3_aa: CASSLAQLNEKLFF; cdr3_nt: TGCGCCAGCAGCTTGGCTCAGCTAAATGAAAAACTGTTTTTT
d_call: NA; v_call: TRBV2; cdr3_length: 13; j_call: TRBJ1-1; clone_size: NA; cdr3_aa: CASSLQGNTEAFF; cdr3_nt: TGTGCCAGCAGCCTACAGGGGAACACTGAAGCTTTCTTT
d_call: TRBD2; v_call: TRBV11-2; cdr3_length: 17; j_call: TRBJ2-2; clone_size: NA; cdr3_aa: CASSLVGTSGNTGELFF; cdr3_nt: TGTGCCAGCAGCTTAGTCGGTACTAGCGGCAACACCGGGGAGCTGTTTTTT
d_call: TRBD1; v_call: TRBV6-5; cdr3_length: 15; j_call: TRBJ1-5; clone_size: once; cdr3_aa: CASSQDRGLNQPQHF; cdr3_nt: TGTGCCAGCAGCCAGGACAGGGGGTTAAATCAGCCCCAGCATTTT
d_call: NA; v_call: TRBV5-1; cdr3_length: 14; j_call: TRBJ2-2; clone_size: NA; cdr3_aa: CASSFRGNTGELFF; cdr3_nt: TGCGCCAGCAGCTTCAGGGGGAACACCGGGGAGCTGTTTTTT
d_call: NA; v_call: TRBV5-1; cdr3_length: 14; j_call: TRBJ2-3; clone_size: NA; cdr3_aa: CASSLTGSTDTQYF; cdr3_nt: TGCGCCAGCAGCTTAACAGGTAGCACAGATACGCAGTATTTT
d_call: NA; v_call: TRBV20-1; cdr3_length: 11; j_call: TRBJ2-1; clone_size: few; cdr3_aa: CSASRLRIGIF; cdr3_nt: TGCAGTGCTAGCCGCTTGAGAATTGGGATCTTC
d_call: NA; v_call: TRBV7-2; cdr3_length: 12; j_call: TRBJ1-5; clone_size: NA; cdr3_aa: CASSFINQPQHF; cdr3_nt: TGTGCCAGCAGCTTTATTAATCAGCCCCAGCATTTT
d_call: NA; v_call: TRBV4-1; cdr3_length: 15; j_call: TRBJ1-5; clone_size: NA; cdr3_aa: CASSQVSDSNQPQHF; cdr3_nt: TGCGCCAGCAGCCAAGTATCTGATAGCAATCAGCCCCAGCATTTT
d_call: TRBD1; v_call: TRBV7-8; cdr3_length: 12; j_call: TRBJ2-7; clone_size: NA; cdr3_aa: CASSLVGTGWYF; cdr3_nt: TGTGCCAGCAGCTTAGTAGGGACAGGGTGGTACTTC
d_call: NA; v_call: TRBV19; cdr3_length: 15; j_call: TRBJ1-6; clone_size: NA; cdr3_aa: CASQASGRYNSPLHF; cdr3_nt: TGTGCCAGTCAAGCCTCTGGCCGATATAATTCACCCCTCCACTTT
d_call: NA; v_call: TRBV10-3; cdr3_length: 15; j_call: TRBJ1-1; clone_size: NA; cdr3_aa: CAISESSLMNTEAFF; cdr3_nt: TGTGCCATCAGTGAGTCGAGCCTGATGAACACTGAAGCTTTCTTT
d_call: NA; v_call: TRBV5-4; cdr3_length: 13; j_call: TRBJ2-1; clone_size: NA; cdr3_aa: CASSYPGLEEQFF; cdr3_nt: TGTGCCAGCAGCTATCCGGGACTTGAAGAGCAGTTCTTC
d_call: NA; v_call: TRBV27; cdr3_length: 13; j_call: TRBJ1-3; clone_size: NA; cdr3_aa: CASRQVSGNTIYF; cdr3_nt: TGTGCCAGCCGACAGGTCTCTGGAAACACCATATATTTT
d_call: NA; v_call: TRBV6-1; cdr3_length: 13; j_call: TRBJ1-2; clone_size: NA; cdr3_aa: CASSEVVDYGYTF; cdr3_nt: TGTGCCAGCAGTGAAGTTGTAGACTATGGCTACACCTTC
d_call: NA; v_call: TRBV5-1; cdr3_length: 13; j_call: TRBJ2-1; clone_size: NA; cdr3_aa: CASSPGNSNEQFF; cdr3_nt: TGCGCCAGCAGCCCGGGAAACAGCAATGAGCAGTTCTTC
d_call: NA; v_call: TRBV6-5; cdr3_length: 13; j_call: TRBJ2-7; clone_size: NA; cdr3_aa: CASSLTGLYEQYF; cdr3_nt: TGTGCCAGCAGTTTAACGGGACTCTACGAGCAGTACTTC
d_call: TRBD2; v_call: TRBV9; cdr3_length: 18; j_call: TRBJ2-5; clone_size: NA; cdr3_aa: CASSRMGLAGAPVETQYF; cdr3_nt: TGTGCCAGCAGCCGAATGGGACTAGCGGGAGCGCCGGTTGAGACCCAGTACTTC
d_call: TRBD2; v_call: TRBV9; cdr3_length: 12; j_call: TRBJ2-7; clone_size: NA; cdr3_aa: CASSREGLEQYF; cdr3_nt: TGTGCCAGCAGTCGGGAGGGCCTCGAGCAGTACTTC
d_call: TRBD1; v_call: TRBV7-3; cdr3_length: 15; j_call: TRBJ1-2; clone_size: few; cdr3_aa: CASSLTGGSNYGYTF; cdr3_nt: TGTGCCAGCAGCCTTACAGGGGGCTCGAACTATGGCTACACCTTC
d_call: TRBD1; v_call: TRBV6-1; cdr3_length: 13; j_call: TRBJ1-3; clone_size: NA; cdr3_aa: CASGRQGANTIYF; cdr3_nt: TGTGCCAGCGGACGACAGGGGGCGAACACCATATATTTT